This T cell receptor (beta chain) was obtained from a study of T cell clonality in common variable immunodeficiency. Heparinized whole blood, roughly 5 to 9 ml, came from each donor. Study-wide findings and caveats: T cell subpopulation sequencing would be needed to explain CVID clonality. Compared with healthy controls, CVID subjects showed increased TCRbeta clonality, mostly in about a third.

This clone has at least ten counts. Its cognate antigen is unknown. The CDR3 end falls 3 residues outside the read, so it is completed with the germline J gene. This CDR3 has 15 residues. The trim removed 4 bases at V and 0 bases at J, leaving 4 bases unmatched. From germline, CDR1 is SGHDN and CDR2 FVKESK. Equal genomic DNA amounts from CVID and control samples were sequenced. Repertoires were generated with immunoSEQ multiplex PCR, while TCRdb's copy carries only in-frame clones and drops some. The repertoire shows under 60,000 clones, none seen only once; the top ten take around 3.2%. The clonotype was recovered from a person aged 18 to 75 in good health. This chain joins TRBV14 and TRBJ2-3; 7 nucleotides line up with TRBD2. Sequenced sample: peripheral blood mononuclear cells. CDR3 DNA, as far as it was read: TGTGCCAGCAGCCCGACACTAGCGAGCACAGATACG. Protein product: CASSPTLASTDT. The entire CDR3 protein is CASSPTLASTDTQYF.